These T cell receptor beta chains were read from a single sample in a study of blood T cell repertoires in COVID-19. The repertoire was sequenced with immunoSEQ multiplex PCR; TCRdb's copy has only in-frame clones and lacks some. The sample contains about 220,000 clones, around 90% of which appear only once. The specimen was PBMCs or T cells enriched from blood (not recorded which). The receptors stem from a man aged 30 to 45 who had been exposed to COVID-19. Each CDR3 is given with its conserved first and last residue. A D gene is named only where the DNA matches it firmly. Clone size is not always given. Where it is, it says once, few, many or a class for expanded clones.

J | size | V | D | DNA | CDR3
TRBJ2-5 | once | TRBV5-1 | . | TGCGCCAGCAGCTCGGCGGGCGGCCAAGAGACCCAGTACTTC | CASSSAGGQETQYF
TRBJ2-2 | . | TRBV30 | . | TGTGCCTCCCCAATGATACGGAGGGGGCCCGGGGAGCTGTTTTTT | CASPMIRRGPGELFF
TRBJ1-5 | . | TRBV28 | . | TGTGCCAGCAGTTTATATGCAGGGACTATAGGTCAGCCCCAGCATTTT | CASSLYAGTIGQPQHF
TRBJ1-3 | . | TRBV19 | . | TGTGCCAGTAGTATCGGGGGGCTTGGAAACACCATATATTTT | CASSIGGLGNTIYF
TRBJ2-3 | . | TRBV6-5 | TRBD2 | TGTGCCAGCAGTCTCGGGGGGGCCTTAACAGATACGCAGTATTTT | CASSLGGALTDTQYF
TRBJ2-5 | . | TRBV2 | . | TGTGCCAGCAAAATGTCAGCTAGTCGAGAGACCCAGTACTTC | CASKMSASRETQYF
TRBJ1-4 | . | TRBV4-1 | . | TGCGCCAGCAGGACCGGTAGCAGGGCGAGGACTAATGAAAAACTGTTTTTT | CASRTGSRARTNEKLFF
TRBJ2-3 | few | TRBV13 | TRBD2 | TGTGCCACCAGGGACTACAACACAGATACGCAGTATTTT | CATRDYNTDTQYF
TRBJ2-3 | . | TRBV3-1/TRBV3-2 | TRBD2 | TGTGCCACCCAGGCGGGGGCAGATACGCAGTATTTT | CATQAGADTQYF
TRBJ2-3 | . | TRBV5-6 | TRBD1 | TGTGCCAGCAGCCAGGGGACAGGGATAATGACAGATACGCAGTATTTT | CASSQGTGIMTDTQYF
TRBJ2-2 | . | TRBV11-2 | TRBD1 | TGTGCCAGCAGCCTTCAGGGGGCCGGTACCGGGGAGCTGTTTTTT | CASSLQGAGTGELFF
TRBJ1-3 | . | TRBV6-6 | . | TGTGCCAGCGAGGGTAATGGAAACACCATATATTTT | CASEGNGNTIYF
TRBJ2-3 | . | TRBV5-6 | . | TGTGCCAGCAGCTTTAGATCGGGGTACACAGATACGCAGTATTTT | CASSFRSGYTDTQYF
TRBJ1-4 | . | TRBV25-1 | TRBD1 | TGTGCCAGCAGTGGAGCCGGGACAGGGAGTTATAATGAAAAACTGTTTTTT | CASSGAGTGSYNEKLFF
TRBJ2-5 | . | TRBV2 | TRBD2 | TGTGCCAGCAGGCGGGGGGAACAAGAGACCCAGTACTTC | CASRRGEQETQYF
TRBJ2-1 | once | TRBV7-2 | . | TGTGCCAGCAGCCGTCGTACGTCTGTGGGGGGGCAGAATGAGCAGTTCTTC | CASSRRTSVGGQNEQFF
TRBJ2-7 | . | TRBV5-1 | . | TGCGCCAGCAGCTCCCTCGCAGGCATGTTTTACGAGCAGTACTTC | CASSSLAGMFYEQYF
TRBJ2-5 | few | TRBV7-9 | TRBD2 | TGTGCCAGCAGCCCGGGGGGGATGGGCGAGACCCAGTACTTC | CASSPGGMGETQYF
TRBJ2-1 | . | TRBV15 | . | TGTGCCACCAGGCGAACCGGGACAAGGAATAGCTCCTACAATGAGCAGTTCTTC | CATRRTGTRNSSYNEQFF
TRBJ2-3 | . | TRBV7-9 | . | TGTGCCAGCAGCTGGACAGCGAGCACAGATACGCAGTATTTT | CASSWTASTDTQYF
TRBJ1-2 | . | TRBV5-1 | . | TGCGCCAGCAGGGGGGCGAAAGGCTACACCTTC | CASRGAKGYTF
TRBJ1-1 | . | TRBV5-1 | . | TGCGCCAGCAGCGCGACAGTGGGGCTTGAAGCTTTCTTT | CASSATVGLEAFF
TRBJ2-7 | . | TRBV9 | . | TGTGCCAGCAGCGCAAGACAGGGACTCGAGCAGTACTTC | CASSARQGLEQYF
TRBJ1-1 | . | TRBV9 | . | TGTGCCAGCAGCGTAGGGGCCGGGCTCCCTAGCGGTGAAGCTTTCTTT | CASSVGAGLPSGEAFF
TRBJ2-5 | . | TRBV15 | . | TGTGCCACCAGCAGAGGACCTATTTGGAGGGGTGTCCATCAAGAGACCCAGTACTTC | CATSRGPIWRGVHQETQYF
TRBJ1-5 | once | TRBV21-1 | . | TGTGCCAGCAGCAAAGCCCCCGGGGGACAGGGGGTCTCTCATAGCAATCAGCCCCAGCATTTT | CASSKAPGGQGVSHSNQPQHF
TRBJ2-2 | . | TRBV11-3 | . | TGTGCCAGCAGCCCATTTTCAGGGCCTGCGAACACCGGGGAGCTGTTTTTT | CASSPFSGPANTGELFF
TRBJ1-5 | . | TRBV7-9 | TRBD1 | TGTGCCAGCAGCAAAGACAGGGGGCGGGTTGAGCCCCAGCATTTT | CASSKDRGRVEPQHF
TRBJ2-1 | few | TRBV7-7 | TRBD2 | TGTGCCAGCAGCTTAAGGGCGGGGGGGCAGGAGGAGCAGTTCTTC | CASSLRAGGQEEQFF
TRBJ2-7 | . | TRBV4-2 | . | TGTGCCAGCAGCCAAGTAACAGTTGGACTTGTAGAGCAGTACTTC | CASSQVTVGLVEQYF
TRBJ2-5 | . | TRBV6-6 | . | TGTGCCAGCAGTGCGACTAGTCAAGAGACCCAGTACTTC | CASSATSQETQYF
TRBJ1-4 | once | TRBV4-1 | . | TGCGCCAGCAGCCGTGGCTCCACTAATGAAAAACTGTTTTTT | CASSRGSTNEKLFF
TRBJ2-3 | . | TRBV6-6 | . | TGTGCCAGCACCAACGTGAGGGCTACGCAGTATTTT | CASTNVRATQYF
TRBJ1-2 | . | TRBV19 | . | TGTGCCAGTAGTATCCCCCTGGCTTTATATGGCTACACCTTC | CASSIPLALYGYTF
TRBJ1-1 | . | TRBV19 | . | TGTGCCAGCAGACGAAGGGGGGGCAGGGTGGACACTGAAGCTTTCTTT | CASRRRGGRVDTEAFF
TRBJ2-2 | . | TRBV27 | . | TGTGCCAGCAGTTTATCCCCCCCTCCAGGGGTTACCGGGGAGCTGTTTTTT | CASSLSPPPGVTGELFF
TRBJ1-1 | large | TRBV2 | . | TGTGCCAGCAGTGATGGAGGTACCGCAGAAGCTTTCTTT | CASSDGGTAEAFF